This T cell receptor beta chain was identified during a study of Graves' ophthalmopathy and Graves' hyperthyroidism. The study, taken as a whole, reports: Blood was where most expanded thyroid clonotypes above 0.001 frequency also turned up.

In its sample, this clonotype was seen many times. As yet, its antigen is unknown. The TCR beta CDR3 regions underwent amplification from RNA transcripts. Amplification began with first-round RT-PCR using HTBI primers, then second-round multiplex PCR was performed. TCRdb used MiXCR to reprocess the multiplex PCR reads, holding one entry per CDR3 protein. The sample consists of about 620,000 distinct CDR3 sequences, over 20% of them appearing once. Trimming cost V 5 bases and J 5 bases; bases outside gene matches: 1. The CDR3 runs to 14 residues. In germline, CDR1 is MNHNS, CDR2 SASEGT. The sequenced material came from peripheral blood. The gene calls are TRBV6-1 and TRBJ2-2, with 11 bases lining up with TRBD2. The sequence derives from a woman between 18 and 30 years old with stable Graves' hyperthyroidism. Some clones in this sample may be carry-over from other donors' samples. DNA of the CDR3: TGTGCCAGCAGTCGGACTAGCGGGACCGGGGAGCTGTTTTTT. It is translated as CASSRTSGTGELFF.